The following is a TCR beta chain sequence with its context. Its matching antigen is unknown. Germline is not matched at one junction end, which may reflect a read error. Germline V gene data show CDR1 as SGHTA and CDR2 as FQGTGA. This CDR3 has 16 amino acids. Next came a second PCR, run for about 6 to 11 cycles, which used a sample-barcoded 5' primer along with a J-beta primer mix. Unique molecular identifiers of 12 random nucleotides labeled each cDNA. One entry per CDR3 protein, called by TCRdb with MiXCR from the 5' RACE reads. The top ten clones hold around 14% of a sample with over 950,000 distinct CDR3 sequences, approximately 38% of them seen once. The sample originates from a study of blood T cells in healthy people across ages. Study-level findings and limits: Diversity figures derived from one million T cells were judged to underestimate the true value. Comparison with aged donors showed that long-lived donors had more naive CD4+ cells and higher diversity.

The chain is built from TRBV7-3 and TRBJ1-6; tentative D call: TRBD1 (5 bases). This clonotype was obtained from a man in his late teens or twenties in good health. The specimen was blood. Here the CDR3 reads CTSSLNAAGLNSPLHF. CDR3 sequence (DNA): TGTACCAGCAGCTTAAACGCGGCAGGGCTTAATTCACCCCTCCACTTT. Together with reference TRBV7-3 and TRBJ1-6, the CDR3 gives the full variable domain: GAGVSQTPSNKVTEKGKYVELRCDPISGHTALYWYRQSLGQGPEFLIYFQGTGAADDSGLPNDRFFAVRPEGSVSTLKIQRTERGDSAVYLCTSSLNAAGLNSPLHFGNGTRLTVT.